The rows below give T cell receptor beta chains drawn from one sample of a study of T cell changes during pregnancy in multiple sclerosis. Only in-frame clones appear in the TCRdb table, and some are missing; sequencing was by immunoSEQ multiplex PCR. The sample yields 80,000 to 100,000 clones, 75% to 95% seen once. This sample comprised peripheral blood, obtained in the second trimester of pregnancy. Receptors originate from a female donor in good health, enrolled as a control in a pregnancy study. Each CDR3 is given with its conserved first and last residue. D genes are given only for firm matches. Only part of the rows carry a size: once, few, many, or a class if the clone is expanded.

v_gene: TRBV28
abundance: NA
d_gene: TRBD1
j_gene: TRBJ1-5
len: 14
CDR3nt: TGTGCCAGCATCCTGGTCAGGGGGAATCAGCCCCAGCATTTT
CDR3aa: CASILVRGNQPQHF

v_gene: TRBV6-1
abundance: NA
d_gene: NA
j_gene: TRBJ1-1
len: 15
CDR3nt: TGTGCCAGCAGTGGGACGGGACACCCGAACACTGAAGCTTTCTTT
CDR3aa: CASSGTGHPNTEAFF

v_gene: TRBV7-2
abundance: NA
d_gene: TRBD1
j_gene: TRBJ2-7
len: 14
CDR3nt: TGTGCCAGCAGCCCGACAGGGGTCTGGGACGAGCAGTACTTC
CDR3aa: CASSPTGVWDEQYF

v_gene: TRBV5-1
abundance: NA
d_gene: NA
j_gene: TRBJ1-1
len: 13
CDR3nt: TGCGCCAGCAGCTTGGCCTGGAACACTGAAGCTTTCTTT
CDR3aa: CASSLAWNTEAFF

v_gene: TRBV2
abundance: NA
d_gene: TRBD2
j_gene: TRBJ2-7
len: 17
CDR3nt: TGTGCCAGCAGCCATAAGACTAGCGGGAGAGGGTCCTACGAGCAGTACTTC
CDR3aa: CASSHKTSGRGSYEQYF

v_gene: TRBV7-7
abundance: NA
d_gene: NA
j_gene: TRBJ2-7
len: 15
CDR3nt: TGTGCCAGCAGCTTACAGTTGGGCCCATCCTACGAGCAGTACTTC
CDR3aa: CASSLQLGPSYEQYF

v_gene: TRBV5-6
abundance: few
d_gene: NA
j_gene: TRBJ2-1
len: 12
CDR3nt: TGTGCCAGCAGCCTTGGGACTCCGGAGCAGTTCTTC
CDR3aa: CASSLGTPEQFF

v_gene: TRBV5-1
abundance: NA
d_gene: TRBD1
j_gene: TRBJ1-2
len: 13
CDR3nt: TGCGCCAGCAGCTTTCAACAGGGGGATGGCTACACCTTC
CDR3aa: CASSFQQGDGYTF

v_gene: TRBV5-1
abundance: NA
d_gene: TRBD1
j_gene: TRBJ1-4
len: 17
CDR3nt: TGCGCCAGCAGACTTTCGGGACAGGGGCCCTTTAATGAAAAACTGTTTTTT
CDR3aa: CASRLSGQGPFNEKLFF

v_gene: TRBV28
abundance: few
d_gene: TRBD1
j_gene: TRBJ1-5
len: 13
CDR3nt: TGTGCCAGCAGTGGGACAGGGTTTCAGCCCCAGCATTTT
CDR3aa: CASSGTGFQPQHF

v_gene: TRBV21-1
abundance: NA
d_gene: NA
j_gene: TRBJ1-4
len: 16
CDR3nt: TGTGCCAGCAGCAAAGGAAAGGACAGGGGTAATGAAAAACTGTTTTTT
CDR3aa: CASSKGKDRGNEKLFF

v_gene: TRBV2
abundance: NA
d_gene: TRBD1
j_gene: TRBJ1-5
len: 15
CDR3nt: TGTGCCAGCAGGGATCGGACAGGGACCAATCAGCCCCAGCATTTT
CDR3aa: CASRDRTGTNQPQHF

v_gene: TRBV15
abundance: NA
d_gene: TRBD1
j_gene: TRBJ1-2
len: 15
CDR3nt: TGTGCCACCAGCCCCCGGACAGGGGTTTACTATGGCTACACCTTC
CDR3aa: CATSPRTGVYYGYTF

v_gene: TRBV7-6
abundance: NA
d_gene: NA
j_gene: TRBJ1-3
len: 14
CDR3nt: TGTGCCAGCAGCCCACAGGGTCGGGGAAACACCATATATTTT
CDR3aa: CASSPQGRGNTIYF

v_gene: TRBV4-2
abundance: NA
d_gene: TRBD1
j_gene: TRBJ1-2
len: 15
CDR3nt: TGTGCCAGCAGCCAAATGGACAGGCTACTCTATGGCTACACCTTC
CDR3aa: CASSQMDRLLYGYTF

v_gene: TRBV12-2
abundance: NA
d_gene: NA
j_gene: TRBJ2-5
len: 17
CDR3nt: TGTGCAAGTCGCCCCCCCGGTGGGGGAGGGCCGGGGGAGACCCAGTACTTC
CDR3aa: CASRPPGGGGPGETQYF

v_gene: TRBV20-1
abundance: NA
d_gene: NA
j_gene: TRBJ1-2
len: 11
CDR3nt: TGCAGTGCCCGCACAGGGTATGGCTACACCTTC
CDR3aa: CSARTGYGYTF

v_gene: TRBV7-2
abundance: NA
d_gene: NA
j_gene: TRBJ2-1
len: 13
CDR3nt: TGTGCCAGCAGCCCTGAGGGAGTGAATGAGCAGTTCTTC
CDR3aa: CASSPEGVNEQFF

v_gene: TRBV5-1
abundance: NA
d_gene: NA
j_gene: TRBJ2-1
len: 14
CDR3nt: TGCGCCAGCAGCGATGGGGCGAATTTCAATGAGCAGTTCTTC
CDR3aa: CASSDGANFNEQFF

v_gene: TRBV5-1
abundance: NA
d_gene: NA
j_gene: TRBJ2-7
len: 13
CDR3nt: TGCGCCAGCAGCTCGCGGCCCGTCTCCGAGCAGTACTTC
CDR3aa: CASSSRPVSEQYF

v_gene: TRBV7-2
abundance: NA
d_gene: NA
j_gene: TRBJ1-4
len: 14
CDR3nt: TGTGCCAGCAGCTCCGCGGGGTGGAATGAAAAACTGTTTTTT
CDR3aa: CASSSAGWNEKLFF

v_gene: TRBV19
abundance: few
d_gene: NA
j_gene: TRBJ1-2
len: 12
CDR3nt: TGTGCCAGTAGTAGGCGGGGGTATGGCTACACCTTC
CDR3aa: CASSRRGYGYTF